These 21 T cell receptor beta chains were sequenced from one sample in a study of T-cell memory formation after mild COVID-19. A single record per CDR3 protein comes from TCRdb applying MiXCR to the 5' RACE reads. Of 250,000 or so distinct CDR3 sequences in the sample, 18% were seen once. The sequenced sample consisted of PBMCs or a T cell subset sorted from them (not recorded which). These receptor sequences come from a man in his late teens or twenties who had mild COVID-19 (a few samples of this study predate the infection). Cell type and time point are not known.

In this sample, this clonotype turned up a few times. V gene TRBV5-1 combines with J gene TRBJ1-1; D is ambiguous. The CDR3 contains 13 residues. Trimming removed 1 base from V and 2 bases from J, with 6 bases in between. Germline V gene data show CDR1 as SGHRS and CDR2 as YFSETQ. CDR3 sequence reads: CASSLNSNTEAFF. For the CDR3, the DNA is TGCGCCAGCAGCTTGAACAGTAACACTGAAGCTTTCTTT.

This clonotype was recorded at least ten times. The rearrangement uses TRBV12-3 or TRBV12-4 and TRBJ1-3, with TRBD1 identical over 7 bases. J was trimmed by 4 bases and V by 8 bases; bases with no gene match: 5. The CDR3 totals 13 residues. CDR3 bases: TGTGCCAGCGGCTTGACAGGGGGAAACACCATATATTTT. Its translation is CASGLTGGNTIYF.

CDR3 DNA sequence: TGTGCCAGCAGCTCCCTCGGGACTAGCGCCGCTAAGACGCAGTATTTT. Translation: CASSSLGTSAAKTQYF. The chain recombines TRBV9 with TRBJ2-3; TRBD2 matches at 10 bases. Germline V gives CDR1 SGDLS, CDR2 YYNGEE. The CDR3 runs to 16 residues. Losses at the gene ends were 4 bases for V and 9 bases for J; bases not matched to a gene: 14.

V and J are TRBV6-2 or TRBV6-3 and TRBJ2-3; TRBD2 aligns across 8 bases. Germline assignment: CDR1 MNHEY and CDR2 SVGEGT. Trimming took 6 bases from V and 6 from J; bases not matched to a gene: 11. This CDR3 comprises 15 residues. The CDR3 sequence is CASSRYRGGRDTQYF. CDR3 in DNA: TGTGCCAGCAGCCGATATCGGGGGGGCCGGGATACGCAGTATTTT.

At least ten counts were recorded for this clonotype. The CDR3 DNA follows: TGCGCCAGCAGCCGAACGACAGGGGTTGTGACAGATACGCAGTATTTT. It yields the protein CASSRTTGVVTDTQYF. The chain joins TRBV5-1 to TRBJ2-3; 8 bases agree with TRBD1. This CDR3 has 16 residues. J lost 3 bases, V lost 4 bases, and 10 bases had no gene match. The V gene's germline CDR1 is SGHRS and CDR2 YFSETQ.

The chain is built from TRBV10-3 and TRBJ1-1; TRBD1 might be the D (5 bases). V shed 2 bases and J shed 6 bases, with 10 bases lying between them. The germline V gene has CDR1 ENHRY and CDR2 SYGVKD. CDR3 length: 13 residues. The CDR3 here is CAISEARGSEAFF. CDR3 nucleotides: TGTGCCATCAGTGAGGCCCGGGGGTCTGAAGCTTTCTTT.

This clonotype was seen more than once but under ten times. The rearrangement joins TRBV20-1 to TRBJ2-5; D perhaps matches TRBD2 (6 bases). The germline gives CDR1 DFQATT, CDR2 SNEGSKA (reference sequence). V was cut by 6 bases and J by 4 bases, with 12 bases left in between. The length of the CDR3 is 12 residues. The CDR3 DNA is TGCAGTGCCCAGGGTAGCGGAGAGACCCAGTACTTC. This codes for CSAQGSGETQYF.

The sample holds a few counts of this clonotype. The V gene is TRBV20-1, the J gene TRBJ1-5, with TRBD1 as a possible D gene (5 bases). CDR1 and CDR2 (germline): DFQATT, SNEGSKA (reference sequence). V shed 6 bases and J shed 1 base, with 13 bases lying between them. The CDR3 sequence is 14 residues long. This CDR3 is CSATTRQSNQPQHF. The DNA of the CDR3 is TGCAGTGCGACCACCCGACAGAGCAATCAGCCCCAGCATTTT.

Only a few counts were recorded for this clonotype. This chain joins TRBV20-1 and TRBJ2-7; the D gene is possibly TRBD1 (6 bases). The germline V gene encodes CDR1 DFQATT and CDR2 SNEGSKA (reference sequence). With 6 bases removed from V and 0 bases from J, the gap between germline ends came to 15 bases. The CDR3 is 14 amino acids. The CDR3 loop reads CSALDRRSSYEQYF. DNA of the CDR3: TGCAGTGCCCTCGACAGGAGGAGCTCCTACGAGCAGTACTTC.

V usage is TRBV4-1 and J usage is TRBJ1-5; TRBD1 might be the D (5 bases). The V end was cut by 0 bases, the J end by 0 bases, with 9 bases between. The CDR3 extends over 16 amino acids. Germline-derived CDR1 and CDR2 are MGHRA and YSYEKL. CDR3 residues: CASSQEGHRSNQPQHF. The CDR3 DNA follows: TGCGCCAGCAGCCAAGAGGGGCACCGTAGCAATCAGCCCCAGCATTTT.

V usage is TRBV7-8 and J usage is TRBJ1-1, with D perhaps TRBD1 (6 bases). The CDR3 is 15 residues long. Trimming removed 1 base from V and 7 bases from J, with 16 bases in between. CDR1 is SGHVS and CDR2 is FQNEAQ in the germline V gene. CDR3 in amino acids: CASSLVSGAAYEAFF. The DNA of the CDR3 is TGTGCCAGCAGCTTAGTGTCAGGGGCTGCCTATGAAGCTTTCTTT. The full variable domain, completed using reference TRBV7-8 and TRBJ1-1, is GAGVSQSPRYKVAKRGQDVALRCDPISGHVSLFWYQQALGQGPEFLTYFQNEAQLDKSGLPSDRFFAERPEGSVSTLKIQRTQQEDSAVYLCASSLVSGAAYEAFFGQGTRLTVV.

This chain uses TRBV4-2 with TRBJ1-1; tentatively, D is TRBD1 (5 bases). V was clipped by 8 bases and J by 1 base, with 8 bases between them. The CDR3 covers 12 residues. The germline V gene encodes CDR1 LGHNA and CDR2 YNFKEQ. The CDR3 sequence: CASVDRNTEAFF. The CDR3, as DNA: TGTGCCAGCGTCGACAGGAACACTGAAGCTTTCTTT.

This clonotype was recorded many times. This rearrangement joins TRBV5-4 to TRBJ2-1; 8 bases match TRBD1. The CDR3 covers 14 residues. Losses at the gene ends were 5 bases for V and 7 bases for J; bases not matched to a gene: 8. In germline, CDR1 is SGHNT, CDR2 YYREEE (reference sequence). CDR3 sequence (DNA): TGTGCCAGCAGGGATTGGACAGGGCTGAATGAGCAGTTCTTC. Protein product: CASRDWTGLNEQFF.

V is TRBV7-2 and J is TRBJ2-5, with D tentatively TRBD2 (5 bases). Germline V gene data show CDR1 as SGHTA and CDR2 as FQGNSA. Trimming removed 1 base at V and 5 bases at J, with 11 bases between. The CDR3 is 14 amino acids. The CDR3 sequence: CASSLGSSLETQYF. The DNA for the CDR3 is TGTGCCAGCAGCTTAGGGTCTAGCCTGGAGACCCAGTACTTC.

The table lists this clonotype with many counts. V and J are TRBV6-2 or TRBV6-3 and TRBJ2-4, with D tentatively TRBD1 (6 bases). The ends were cut back, 7 bases at V and 8 bases at J, with 18 bases in the middle. The germline CDR1 and CDR2 sequences are MNHEY and SVGEGT. The CDR3 has 14 residues. CDR3 residues: CASTWDTWADIQYF. Written as DNA, the CDR3 is TGTGCCAGCACTTGGGACACCTGGGCGGACATTCAGTACTTC.

This clonotype was counted only a few times. The chain employs TRBV28 and TRBJ2-3; a possible D gene is TRBD2 (5 bases). V lost 3 bases to trimming and J lost 1 base, with 11 bases between them. CDR1 MDHEN and CDR2 SYDVKM come from the germline V gene. The CDR3 covers 15 residues. The CDR3 spells CASSFSRVRTDTQYF. In DNA form, the CDR3 reads TGTGCCAGCAGTTTTTCGCGGGTGCGCACAGATACGCAGTATTTT.

The chain links TRBV18 to TRBJ2-3; D uncertain. V shed 1 base and J shed 0 bases, with 14 bases lying between them. Germline V CDR1 and CDR2: KGHSH, LQKENI. The CDR3 is 17 residues long. CDR3 DNA sequence: TGTGCCAGCTCACCACTATACCGGACGCAGAGCACAGATACGCAGTATTTT. Protein product: CASSPLYRTQSTDTQYF.

The chain links TRBV14 to TRBJ2-1; TRBD2 might be the D (7 bases). Trimming took 1 base from V and 8 from J, leaving 12 bases between them. This CDR3 region has 14 residues. CDR1 is SGHDN, CDR2 FVKESK, per germline. In DNA form, the CDR3 reads TGTGCCAGCAGCCAAGTGGGGGGGCAGGATGAGCAGTTCTTC. This encodes CASSQVGGQDEQFF.

This clonotype has more than one count but fewer than ten. The CDR3 is CASRLARAYEQYF. CDR3 sequence (DNA): TGTGCCAGCAGGCTAGCGAGAGCCTACGAGCAGTACTTC. V usage is TRBV12-3 or TRBV12-4 and J usage is TRBJ2-7; a weak D match, TRBD2 (6 bases). V was trimmed by 6 bases and J by 2 bases, leaving 11 bases between them. This CDR3 contains 13 residues.

The V gene is TRBV5-1, the J gene TRBJ2-5; 8 bases line up with TRBD1. V dropped 4 bases and J dropped 4; count of bases not matched to a gene: 3. Germline CDR1 reads SGHRS; CDR2 reads YFSETQ. This CDR3 has 13 amino acids. The CDR3 sequence is CASSGDRGETQYF. In DNA form, the CDR3 reads TGCGCCAGCAGCGGTGACAGGGGAGAGACCCAGTACTTC. Full variable domain (remainder filled in from reference TRBV5-1 and TRBJ2-5): KAGVTQTPRYLIKTRGQQVTLSCSPISGHRSVSWYQQTPGQGLQFLFEYFSETQRNKGNFPGRFSGRQFSNSRSEMNVSTLELGDSALYLCASSGDRGETQYFGPGTRLLVL.

The chain joins TRBV7-8 to TRBJ1-1, with D hard to call. The germline CDR1 and CDR2 sequences are SGHVS and FQNEAQ. V was pared by 0 bases and J by 6 bases, with 14 bases between. The CDR3 has 15 residues. The CDR3 DNA sequence: TGTGCCAGCAGCTTAGCAGGGCCCTTAAGCGCTGAAGCTTTCTTT. Encoded protein: CASSLAGPLSAEAFF.